This T cell receptor (beta chain) comes out of a study of beta chain features in type 1 diabetes. Whole-study results and caveats: Type 1 diabetes patients showed a moderate but significant shortening of TCRB CDR3s in all four CD4+ subsets.

Each of the CD4+ naive, central memory, regulatory and stem cell-like memory populations was sorted via CD45RO/CCR7/CD25/CD127/CD95/CD27. The study reverse transcribed the entire isolated RNA, so it sequenced expressed TCRB transcripts. This table comes from immunoSEQ multiplex PCR, and its TCRdb copy is limited to in-frame clones, with some not included. The sample records 300,000 to 400,000 clones, about 14% being singletons. The germline gives CDR1 MNHNY, CDR2 SVGAGI (reference sequence). V gave up 6 bases and J gave up 0 bases, with 5 bases separating them. This CDR3 is built from 12 residues. A few counts support this clone. Its cognate antigen is unknown.

Specimen: naive CD4+ T cells from blood. The sequence was collected from a woman between 18 and 29 years old with type 1 diabetes. The J gene is TRBJ2-5, the V gene TRBV6-6; D ambiguous. CDR3 DNA sequence: TGTGCCAGCAGCCGGTACCAAGAGACCCAGTACTTC. This translates into CASSRYQETQYF.